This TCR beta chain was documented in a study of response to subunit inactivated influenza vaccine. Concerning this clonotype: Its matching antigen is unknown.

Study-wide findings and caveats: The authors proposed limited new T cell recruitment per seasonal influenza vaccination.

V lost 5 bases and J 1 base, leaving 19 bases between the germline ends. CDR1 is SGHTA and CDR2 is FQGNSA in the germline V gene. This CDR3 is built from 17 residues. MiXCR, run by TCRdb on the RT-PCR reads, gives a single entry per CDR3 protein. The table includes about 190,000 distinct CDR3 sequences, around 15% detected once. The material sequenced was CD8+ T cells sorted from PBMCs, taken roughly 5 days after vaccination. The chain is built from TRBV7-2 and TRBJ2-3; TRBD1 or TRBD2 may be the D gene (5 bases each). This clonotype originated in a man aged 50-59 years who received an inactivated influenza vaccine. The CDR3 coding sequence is TGTGCCAGCAGCCTCCTGGCCGGGGCCCCGGGCACAGATACGCAGTATTTT. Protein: CASSLLAGAPGTDTQYF.